This TCR beta chain was retrieved from a study of response to subunit inactivated influenza vaccine. TCRdb passed the RT-PCR reads through MiXCR, listing each CDR3 protein once. The sample shows around 490,000 distinct CDR3 sequences, approximately 7.6% of them seen only once. The V gene end was trimmed by 6 bases and the J gene end by 2 bases; junction bases not matched to a gene: 4. Per germline, CDR1 SNHLY and CDR2 FYNNEI. This CDR3 has 14 residues. As regards this clonotype: Antigen: not known.

General study results and limits: Every seasonal influenza vaccination brings in few new T cells, the authors suggested.

Sequenced here: PBMCs from blood, sampled roughly 24 months after vaccination. The rearrangement uses TRBV2 and TRBJ1-5; 7 bases line up with TRBD1. This TCR derives from a man aged 50 to 75 who received an inactivated influenza vaccine. The CDR3 region has the DNA TGTGCCAGCAGGGGAGACAGGGGCAATCAGCCCCAGCATTTT. The encoded protein is CASRGDRGNQPQHF. The whole variable domain, remainder taken from reference TRBV2 and TRBJ1-5, is EPEVTQTPSHQVTQMGQEVILRCVPISNHLYFYWYRQILGQKVEFLVSFYNNEISEKSEIFDDQFSVERPDGSNFTLKIRSTKLEDSAMYFCASRGDRGNQPQHFGDGTRLSIL.